Below, 8 T cell receptor beta chains from the same sample are listed, as sequenced in a study of molecular identifiers for immune sequencing clone quantification. TCRdb processed the PCR reads anew with MiXCR; each CDR3 protein has one entry. Of roughly 2,100 distinct CDR3 sequences listed, around 24% were seen once; the top ten hold roughly 8.8%. The source material was naive CD8+ T cells from blood, with Jurkat cell RNA spiked in. Subset defined: FACS-sorted CD8+CD4-CCR7+CD45RA+ naive T cells. The source of these receptors is a human donor in good health. Some libraries in this study had Jurkat cell RNA spiked in.

This clonotype was observed a few times. The CDR3 loop reads CASSLVMGEGEQYF. CDR3 nucleotide sequence: TGTGCCAGCAGCTTAGTCATGGGGGAAGGCGAGCAGTACTTC. The chain carries TRBV11-2 and TRBJ2-7, with D perhaps given as TRBD1 or TRBD2 (5 bases each). Germline V gives CDR1 SGHAT, CDR2 FQNNGV. This CDR3 spans 14 amino acids. The germline V and J ends were trimmed by 1 base and 6 bases, with 13 bases remaining between them. Supplemented by reference TRBV11-2 and TRBJ2-7, the full variable domain reads EAGVAQSPRYKIIEKRQSVAFWCNPISGHATLYWYQQILGQGPKLLIQFQNNGVVDDSQLPKDRFSAERLKGVDSTLKIQPAKLEDSAVYLCASSLVMGEGEQYFGPGTRLTVT.

This clonotype appeared once. A read error may be the cause here, since a much bigger clone is one base away. The gene calls are TRBV2 and TRBJ1-5; D remains unclear. V was clipped by 8 bases and J by 11 bases, with 22 bases between them. In germline, CDR1 is SNHLY, CDR2 FYNNEI. CDR3 size: 14 residues. As DNA, the CDR3 is TGTGCCAGCGGCGTAGATTGGGTAGAACAGTCCCAGCATTTT. Translating it yields CASGVDWVEQSQHF.

V gene TRBV27 combines with J gene TRBJ2-7; D tentatively fits TRBD1 or TRBD2 (5 bases each). CDR1 MNHEY and CDR2 SMNVEV come from the germline V gene (reference sequence). This CDR3 has 13 amino acids. The V end lost 6 bases, the J end lost 4 bases, and 13 bases lay between the germline ends. The CDR3 region is CASSSRGGYEQYF. For the CDR3, the DNA is TGTGCCAGCAGCTCCCGGGGCGGTTACGAGCAGTACTTC.

V usage is TRBV5-5 and J usage is TRBJ2-1; 9 bases agree with TRBD1. V lost 0 bases to trimming and J lost 7 bases; unmatched junction nucleotides: 8. The CDR3 is 16 residues long. Germline V lookup: CDR1 SGHKS, CDR2 YYEKEE (reference sequence). This chain's CDR3 is CASSLDGTGWGNEQFF. The DNA for the CDR3 is TGTGCCAGCAGCTTGGACGGGACAGGGTGGGGGAATGAGCAGTTCTTC.

By its share, this clonotype is medium-sized. The chain uses TRBV6-6 and TRBJ2-7, with a tentative D call TRBD2 (6 bases). V lost 2 bases and J 4 bases, leaving 12 bases between the germline ends. The V gene's germline CDR1 is MNHNY and CDR2 SVGAGI (reference sequence). This CDR3 spans 14 amino acids. The CDR3 region is CASSYDAGIYEQYF. DNA for the CDR3: TGTGCCAGCAGTTACGACGCGGGAATATACGAGCAGTACTTC.

In the case of this clonotype: A read error is possible here, since a much larger clone lies one base away. This sequence joins TRBV6-6 and TRBJ2-7; a weak D match, TRBD2 (6 bases). The CDR3 is 14 residues long. Trimming cost V 2 bases and J 4 bases, with 12 bases left between them. CDR1 and CDR2 (germline): MNHNY, SVGAGI (reference sequence). The CDR3 protein is CASSYDAGMYEQYF. The CDR3 DNA follows: TGTGCCAGCAGTTACGACGCGGGAATGTACGAGCAGTACTTC.

Only a few counts were recorded for this clonotype. The rearrangement joins TRBV5-6 to TRBJ2-7; TRBD2 might be the D (6 bases). This CDR3 comprises 14 residues. V was clipped by 3 bases and J by 3 bases, with 13 bases between them. Germline V gene sequence: CDR1 SGHDT, CDR2 YYEEEE. CDR3 DNA: TGTGCCAGCAGCTGGGGGACTGGAGACTACGAGCAGTACTTC. Its protein product is CASSWGTGDYEQYF.

A note on this clonotype: The junction shows a germline mismatch at one end, possibly a read error. The chain employs TRBV11-3 and TRBJ2-5; the D is unclear. CDR3 length: 13 amino acids. CDR1 SGHNT and CDR2 YENEEA come from the germline V gene. CDR3 amino acids: CASGLTARETQYF. CDR3 DNA sequence: TGTGCCAGCGGCTTAACCGCACGGGAGACCCAGTACTTC.